The 12 T cell receptor beta chains in this list originate from one sample, sequenced in a study of blood T cell repertoires in COVID-19. Sequencing was performed with immunoSEQ multiplex PCR; in TCRdb, only in-frame clones are kept and a portion is missing. Of 100,000 to 150,000 clones in the sample, 88% were seen once. The source material was peripheral blood. Every receptor here comes from a human donor in a cohort sampled during active COVID-19.

The V gene is TRBV7-9, the J gene TRBJ1-2; a possible D gene is TRBD1 (5 bases). V shed 2 bases and J shed 6 bases, with 10 bases lying between them. Germline V gene lookup returns CDR1 SEHNR and CDR2 FQNEAQ (reference sequence). The CDR3 length is 13 residues. The CDR3 loop reads CASSLQGSDGYTF. The CDR3 DNA reads TGTGCCAGCAGCTTACAGGGTTCTGATGGCTACACCTTC.

J is TRBJ1-3 and V is TRBV28; 8 positions agree with TRBD1. V was clipped by 5 bases and J by 3 bases; unmatched bases: 9. The CDR3 consists of 16 residues. Germline V gene data show CDR1 as MDHEN and CDR2 as SYDVKM. The CDR3 DNA is TGTGCCAGCAGTCGAAACCAGGGGGCCAGTGGAAACACCATATATTTT. Its translation: CASSRNQGASGNTIYF.

The V and J genes are TRBV5-6 and TRBJ1-2; 10 bases map to TRBD1. Trimming took 3 bases from V and 0 from J; bases not matched to a gene: 5. Per germline, CDR1 SGHDT and CDR2 YYEEEE. The CDR3 consists of 16 residues. CDR3 sequence reads: CASSSGTGAANYGYTF. For the CDR3, the DNA is TGTGCCAGCAGCTCCGGGACAGGGGCAGCTAACTATGGCTACACCTTC.

The CDR3 protein is CASSLQGATEAFF. The CDR3 DNA follows: TGTGCCAGTAGCCTACAGGGTGCCACTGAAGCTTTCTTT. The chain is built from TRBV19 and TRBJ1-1; a weak D match, TRBD1 (6 bases). V lost 6 bases and J lost 4, with 12 bases in between. Germline V gene data show CDR1 as LNHDA and CDR2 as SQIVND (reference sequence). This CDR3 contains 13 residues.

The chain employs TRBV4-1 and TRBJ1-2; D possibly corresponds to TRBD1 (6 bases). CDR1 is MGHRA, CDR2 YSYEKL, per germline. The CDR3 is 16 residues long. V was shortened by 0 bases and J by 6 bases, with 17 bases between the two germline ends. The CDR3: CASSQEPRQAINGYTF. The CDR3, as DNA: TGCGCCAGCAGCCAAGAACCCCGACAGGCTATAAATGGCTACACCTTC.

The V and J genes are TRBV6-5 and TRBJ1-2; 7 bases line up with TRBD1. V shed 1 base, J shed 7 bases, and the junction held 3 bases outside the gene matches. There are 13 residues in the CDR3. Germline V CDR1 and CDR2: MNHEY, SVGAGI. DNA of the CDR3: TGTGCCAGCAGTTACTTGACAGGGACTGGCTACACCTTC. It encodes CASSYLTGTGYTF.

The chain couples TRBV5-1 to TRBJ2-7, with D possibly TRBD2 on 7 matching bases. CDR1 is SGHRS and CDR2 is YFSETQ in the germline V gene. V was cut by 4 bases and J by 0 bases, with 17 bases left in between. The CDR3 has 16 residues. CDR3 coding DNA: TGCGCCAGCAGCGGGGGGCGGGGGCCCCGCTCCTACGAGCAGTACTTC. This codes for CASSGGRGPRSYEQYF.

V usage is TRBV5-5 and J usage is TRBJ1-4; possibly TRBD1 for D (6 bases). CDR3 length: 13 residues. Germline V gene sequence: CDR1 SGHKS, CDR2 YYEKEE (reference sequence). V was pared by 3 bases and J by 4 bases, with 7 bases between. CDR3 nucleotide sequence: TGTGCCAGCAGCTCGGACAGTAATGAAAAACTGTTTTTT. It translates to CASSSDSNEKLFF.

This chain connects TRBV13 to TRBJ1-6; weak D call: TRBD1 (5 bases). CDR1 and CDR2 from the germline V gene are PRHDT and FYEKMQ (reference sequence). The CDR3 is made up of 13 amino acids. V was clipped by 5 bases and J by 9 bases, with 11 bases between them. CDR3 coding DNA: TGTGCCAGCAGCCAGACAGACAGTTCACCCCTCCACTTT. Translation gives CASSQTDSSPLHF.

This clone was detected a few times. V usage is TRBV28 and J usage is TRBJ1-2; D unresolved. The germline CDR1 and CDR2 sequences are MDHEN and SYDVKM. Trimming took 5 bases from V and 7 from J, leaving 20 bases between them. The CDR3 spans 15 residues. The CDR3 DNA reads TGTGCCAGCAGTCCTTCCTCCGGGTGGAGCGGTGGCTACACCTTC. It translates to CASSPSSGWSGGYTF.

The chain employs TRBV7-9 and TRBJ2-1; 15 positions agree with TRBD2. CDR1 SEHNR and CDR2 FQNEAQ come from the germline V gene (reference sequence). The CDR3 has 19 residues. V trimming: 0 bases; J trimming: 4 bases; junction bases outside the gene matches: 7. DNA of the CDR3: TGTGCCAGCAGCTTAGCGCACGGACTAGCGGGAGGGCGTTACAATGAGCAGTTCTTC. Protein: CASSLAHGLAGGRYNEQFF.

The rearrangement uses TRBV28 and TRBJ2-3; no clear D gene. The CDR3 totals 14 residues. The V and J ends lost 3 bases and 1 base respectively, with 8 bases between them. The V gene's germline CDR1 is MDHEN and CDR2 SYDVKM. The DNA of the CDR3 is TGTGCCAGCAGTTTGACCCAGGGCACAGATACGCAGTATTTT. Amino acid sequence: CASSLTQGTDTQYF.